This paragraph covers one TCR beta chain sequence. Cohorts were determined from participant-reported clinical history. This sample stems from a study of blood T cell repertoires in COVID-19. Overall study context: The United States, Italy and Spain were the sources of the acute and convalescent COVID-19 samples. PBMCs, B-cell-depleted T cells, or T cells were the source of the cDNA or gDNA that made up the material.

Germline-derived CDR1 and CDR2 are SGHTA and FQGNSA. Trimming removed 5 bases from V and 1 base from J, with 16 bases in between. CDR3 size: 16 residues. Original processing methods: Nucleated cell number was recorded as an estimate derived from reference gene primer amplification. The table came from immunoSEQ multiplex PCR; TCRdb's copy has only in-frame clones and leaves some out. Clone size and V and J calls were adopted from that table, with D and trimming inferred from the DNA. The sample records 250,000 to 350,000 clones, more than 85% being singletons. Sequencing used PBMCs or T cells enriched from blood (not recorded which). V gene TRBV7-2 combines with J gene TRBJ2-3, with D perhaps matching TRBD1 (6 bases). The source is a woman between 25 and 40 years old who had recovered from COVID-19. As DNA, the CDR3 is TGTGCCAGCAGCCACAGCCCGGGACAACGCACAGATACGCAGTATTTT. It specifies CASSHSPGQRTDTQYF.